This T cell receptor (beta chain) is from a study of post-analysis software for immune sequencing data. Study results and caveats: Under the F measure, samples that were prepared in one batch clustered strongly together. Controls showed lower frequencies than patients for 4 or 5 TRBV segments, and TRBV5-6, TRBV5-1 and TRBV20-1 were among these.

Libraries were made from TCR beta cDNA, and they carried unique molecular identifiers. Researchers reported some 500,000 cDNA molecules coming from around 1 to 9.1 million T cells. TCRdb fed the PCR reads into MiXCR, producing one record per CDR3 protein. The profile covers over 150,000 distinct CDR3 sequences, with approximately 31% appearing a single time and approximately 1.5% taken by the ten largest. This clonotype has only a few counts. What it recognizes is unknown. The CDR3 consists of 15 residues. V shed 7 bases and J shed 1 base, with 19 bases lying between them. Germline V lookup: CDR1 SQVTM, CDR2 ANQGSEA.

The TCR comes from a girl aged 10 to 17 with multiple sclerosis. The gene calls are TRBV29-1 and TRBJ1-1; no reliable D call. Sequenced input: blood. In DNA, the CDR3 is TGCAGCGGGGCCGGCAAAACTAATTCGAACACTGAAGCTTTCTTT. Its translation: CSGAGKTNSNTEAFF.